This is a list of T cell receptor beta chains from one sample in a study of T cells after yellow fever vaccination. TCRdb analysed the 5' RACE reads with MiXCR anew, one entry per CDR3 protein. The sample carries some 350,000 distinct CDR3 sequences, 11% recorded once. The material sequenced was PBMCs, taken on the day of the first yellow fever vaccination. These receptors all stem from a man aged 18 to 35 who received the YFV17D yellow fever vaccine. Each CDR3 is given with its conserved first and last residue. D genes are given only for firm matches. Clone sizes are given selectively: once, few, many, or a class where the clone is expanded.

j_gene	abundance	d_gene	v_gene	CDR3nt	CDR3aa
TRBJ2-3	few	-	TRBV7-3	TGTGCCAGCAGCCCATCCAGGGGGGGCACAGATACGCAGTATTTT	CASSPSRGGTDTQYF
TRBJ2-3	-	-	TRBV20-1	TGCAGTGCGAACCCCTTAGGGCAGGGGTACACAGATACGCAGTATTTT	CSANPLGQGYTDTQYF
TRBJ2-5	few	TRBD2	TRBV27	TGTGCCAGCAGTCTACTAGCGGGGGACCAAGAGACCCAGTACTTC	CASSLLAGDQETQYF
TRBJ2-1	few	TRBD2	TRBV4-3	TGCGCCAGCAGCCAAGATGGGGTAGCGGGGAGAAGATACAATGAGCAGTTCTTC	CASSQDGVAGRRYNEQFF
TRBJ2-5	few	-	TRBV2	TGTGCCAGCGGGGGGAACCAAGAGACCCAGTACTTC	CASGGNQETQYF
TRBJ1-5	few	-	TRBV6-2/TRBV6-3	TGTGCCAGCAGAATAGGACATCAGCCCCAGCATTTT	CASRIGHQPQHF
TRBJ2-1	-	-	TRBV11-1	TGTGCCAGCAGCCCTACTACCGCGAGCTCCTACAATGAGCAGTTCTTC	CASSPTTASSYNEQFF
TRBJ2-5	-	TRBD2	TRBV7-6	TGTGCCAGCCTGAGGCGGGGGGGATACCAAGAGACCCAGTACTTC	CASLRRGGYQETQYF
TRBJ2-1	-	TRBD2	TRBV7-8	TGTGCCAGCAGCTCGCGGGGGGGCATTGTCAATGAGCAGTTCTTC	CASSSRGGIVNEQFF
TRBJ2-3	-	-	TRBV5-1	TGCGCCAGCAGCTTATCTAGCGGCACAGATACGCAGTATTTT	CASSLSSGTDTQYF
TRBJ2-7	few	-	TRBV6-2/TRBV6-3	TGTGCCAGCAGCACCAACCTGGGTCACTCCTACGAGCAGTACTTC	CASSTNLGHSYEQYF
TRBJ2-1	few	-	TRBV30	TGTGCCTGGAGTGACTACTACAGTGAGCAGTTCTTC	CAWSDYYSEQFF
TRBJ1-1	-	TRBD1	TRBV20-1	TGCAGTGCTAGGACAGGGTCCGTGAACACTGAAGCTTTCTTT	CSARTGSVNTEAFF
TRBJ1-5	-	-	TRBV2	TGTGCCAGCACGGTAGGGGAGAATCAGCCCCAGCATTTT	CASTVGENQPQHF
TRBJ1-2	-	-	TRBV29-1	TGCAGCGTTGAAGATACTGCCAGTGCTAACTATGGCTACACCTTC	CSVEDTASANYGYTF
TRBJ2-5	few	-	TRBV29-1	TGCAGCGTTCCTACACCGACCCAGTACTTC	CSVPTPTQYF
TRBJ1-3	few	-	TRBV12-3/TRBV12-4	TGTGCCAGCAGTTTAGGTGGGGCTTCGCCTGGAAACACCATATATTTT	CASSLGGASPGNTIYF